Below, 8 T cell receptor beta chains from the same sample are listed, as sequenced in a study of control samples from healthy donors and cancer patients. Assay used: immunoSEQ multiplex PCR; TCRdb lists only in-frame clones, some missing. The sample yields under 60,000 clones, about 95% seen once. Sequenced: blood. Receptor source: a man aged 25 to 40 in good health.

In DNA, the CDR3 is TGTGCCAGTAGTATAACAGGGAGTACCGGGGAGCTGTTTTTT. Amino acid sequence: CASSITGSTGELFF. The chain combines TRBV19 with TRBJ2-2; perhaps TRBD1 as D (6 bases). The V end was cut by 2 bases, the J end by 5 bases, with 9 bases between. This CDR3 is 14 amino acids long. Germline V gives CDR1 LNHDA, CDR2 SQIVND (reference sequence).

The rearrangement uses TRBV10-3 and TRBJ2-7; 7 bases are shared with TRBD2. The CDR3 consists of 15 residues. Germline loops: CDR1 ENHRY, CDR2 SYGVKD. J was trimmed by 3 bases and V by 4 bases; bases with no gene match: 9. CDR3 DNA sequence: TGTGCCATCAGTGGGAGGGCTAGCGGTTTCTACGAGCAGTACTTC. Translation: CAISGRASGFYEQYF.

V gene TRBV28 combines with J gene TRBJ2-1, with D uncertain. Germline V gene lookup returns CDR1 MDHEN and CDR2 SYDVKM. There are 15 residues in the CDR3. V gave up 3 bases and J gave up 5 bases, with 14 bases separating them. The CDR3 protein is CASSFLSRADNEQFF. DNA of the CDR3: TGTGCCAGCAGTTTCCTCTCCCGGGCCGACAATGAGCAGTTCTTC.

In nucleotides, the CDR3 is TGTGCCAGCAGCCCACAGGGGGCCAACACTGAAGCTTTCTTT. Its protein product is CASSPQGANTEAFF. The gene calls are TRBV7-9 and TRBJ1-1; 9 bases match TRBD1. The CDR3 is 14 residues long. The germline gives CDR1 SEHNR, CDR2 FQNEAQ (reference sequence). Unmatched junction bases numbered 3, after V lost 5 bases and J lost 2 bases.

The chain joins TRBV30 to TRBJ1-4; no reliable D call. Per germline, CDR1 GTSNPN and CDR2 SVGIG (reference sequence). The CDR3 is made up of 17 amino acids. V lost 0 bases, J lost 4 bases, and 18 bases lay in between. The CDR3 DNA sequence: TGTGCCTGGAGTGTACCGGACGGAGCCCGTCTTAATGAAAAACTGTTTTTT. It is translated as CAWSVPDGARLNEKLFF.

This chain links TRBV5-1 with TRBJ2-5; 9 nucleotides agree with TRBD1. The CDR3 is 16 residues long. J lost 4 bases, V lost 4 bases, and 11 bases had no gene match. CDR1 and CDR2 from the germline V gene are SGHRS and YFSETQ. CDR3 DNA sequence: TGCGCCAGCAGCGAACAGGGGGCTGTTGTTTCAGAGACCCAGTACTTC. Its protein product is CASSEQGAVVSETQYF. Filled out from reference TRBV5-1 and TRBJ2-5, the complete variable domain reads KAGVTQTPRYLIKTRGQQVTLSCSPISGHRSVSWYQQTPGQGLQFLFEYFSETQRNKGNFPGRFSGRQFSNSRSEMNVSTLELGDSALYLCASSEQGAVVSETQYFGPGTRLLVL.

This chain links TRBV4-1 with TRBJ2-1; the D gene is possibly TRBD1 (7 bases). V lost 3 bases and J lost 7, with 22 bases in between. Germline values: CDR1 MGHRA, CDR2 YSYEKL. The CDR3 length is 17 residues. CDR3: CASSHHPRRARGNEQFF. The DNA of the CDR3 is TGCGCCAGCAGCCACCACCCGCGGAGGGCCAGGGGGAATGAGCAGTTCTTC.

This chain connects TRBV20-1 to TRBJ2-7; 10 bases align to TRBD2. V lost 3 bases to trimming and J lost 6 bases; unmatched junction nucleotides: 14. From germline, CDR1 is DFQATT and CDR2 SNEGSKA (reference sequence). The CDR3 contains 16 residues. CDR3 amino acids: CSASSPLAGGPGEQYF. DNA of the CDR3: TGCAGTGCTAGTTCCCCTTTAGCGGGAGGACCGGGCGAGCAGTACTTC.